This passage covers 4 T cell receptor beta chains from one sample sequenced in a study of type 1 regulatory T cells. TCRdb ran MiXCR on the reads and lists one entry per CDR3 protein. The repertoire has about 6,200 distinct CDR3 sequences, around 35% of them found once; the top ten carry around 25%. Study observations and caveats: Compared with non-Tr1 cells, Tr1 cells showed a narrower TCR repertoire.

Antigens for these TCRs are unknown. Input material: cultured type 1 regulatory T (Tr1) cells, either the whole culture or a sorted fraction (not recorded which). These receptors were collected from a human donor in good health.

The chain recombines TRBV27 with TRBJ2-7; no clear D gene. The CDR3 has 12 residues. CDR1 and CDR2 (germline): MNHEY, SMNVEV (reference sequence). V was shortened by 5 bases and J by 6 bases, with 11 bases between the two germline ends. In nucleotides, the CDR3 is TGTGCCAGCAGTGGGATTGGCCTCGAGCAGTACTTC. Protein product: CASSGIGLEQYF.

In its sample, this clonotype was seen many times. This chain joins TRBV20-1 and TRBJ2-7; weak D call: TRBD1 (6 bases). CDR3 size: 16 residues. The V end lost 0 bases, the J end lost 3 bases, and 18 bases lay between the germline ends. Germline loops: CDR1 DFQATT, CDR2 SNEGSKA (reference sequence). Written as DNA, the CDR3 is TGCAGTGCTAGAGATCCCCGGACAGCCGTCGACTACGAGCAGTACTTC. Translating gives CSARDPRTAVDYEQYF.

This clonotype has a handful of counts. This chain connects TRBV11-2 to TRBJ2-1; 12 bases are shared with TRBD2. The CDR3 spans 14 residues. Germline V gene sequence: CDR1 SGHAT, CDR2 FQNNGV. The junction had 11 bases not matched to a gene; V was cut back by 7 bases and J by 13 bases. CDR3 bases: TGTGCCAGCACCCAGGGCCGACTAGCGGGAGTTCAGTTCTTC. Translation: CASTQGRLAGVQFF. Together with reference TRBV11-2 and TRBJ2-1, the CDR3 gives the full variable domain: EAGVAQSPRYKIIEKRQSVAFWCNPISGHATLYWYQQILGQGPKLLIQFQNNGVVDDSQLPKDRFSAERLKGVDSTLKIQPAKLEDSAVYLCASTQGRLAGVQFFGPGTRLTVL.

This clonotype ranks as large. The chain carries TRBV5-1 and TRBJ2-1; 11 nucleotides agree with TRBD2. The ends lost 5 bases at V and 4 bases at J; junction bases unmatched: 11. Per germline, CDR1 SGHRS and CDR2 YFSETQ. The CDR3 loop spans 17 amino acids. The CDR3: CASSPMTGTSGYNEQFF. The CDR3 bases are TGCGCCAGCAGTCCCATGACCGGGACTAGCGGTTACAATGAGCAGTTCTTC.